This T cell receptor beta chain is from a study of control samples from healthy donors and cancer patients. The ends lost 5 bases at V and 4 bases at J; junction bases unmatched: 7. CDR1 LGHDT and CDR2 YNNKEL come from the germline V gene (reference sequence). The CDR3 has 14 residues. Clones were sequenced by immunoSEQ multiplex PCR, and TCRdb holds only the in-frame ones, with some missing. The sample shows tens of thousands of clones, around 90% of them seen only once. The sequence derives from a woman aged 55-70 years with head and neck cancer. This chain connects TRBV3-1 (or the pseudogene TRBV3-2) to TRBJ2-7; 8 bases line up with TRBD1. Sequenced input: PBMCs. For the CDR3, the DNA is TGTGCCAGCAGCTTCTGGACAGGGAGTTACGAGCAGTACTTC. Protein: CASSFWTGSYEQYF.